This T cell receptor (beta chain) was identified in a study of blood T cell repertoires in COVID-19. Overall study: Both acute and convalescent COVID-19 samples were obtained from the United States, Italy and Spain.

Original analysis: How many nucleated cells were present was estimated from reference gene primer amplification. Some clones are missing from TCRdb's copy, which holds only in-frame ones; the method was immunoSEQ multiplex PCR. V and J calls and clone size are those listed in that table; D and trimming were worked out from the DNA. The sample records approximately 190,000 clones, more than 85% being singletons. Unmatched junction bases numbered 8, after V lost 3 bases and J lost 1 base. From germline, CDR1 is SGDLS and CDR2 YYNGEE. The CDR3 runs to 17 residues. The sequence derives from a woman between 35 and 50 years old in a cohort exposed to, infected with or recovered from COVID-19 (not recorded which). The J gene is TRBJ1-4, the V gene TRBV9, with TRBD1 identical over 8 bases. Specimen: PBMCs or T cells enriched from blood (not recorded which). CDR3 sequence reads: CASSAYRGEGTNEKLFF. CDR3 DNA sequence: TGTGCCAGCAGCGCTTACAGGGGGGAAGGAACTAATGAAAAACTGTTTTTT. Looking up the rest from reference TRBV9 and TRBJ1-4 gives the full variable domain: DSGVTQTPKHLITATGQRVTLRCSPRSGDLSVYWYQQSLDQGLQFLIQYYNGEERAKGNILERFSAQQFPDLHSELNLSSLELGDSALYFCASSAYRGEGTNEKLFFGSGTQLSVL.